The clone carrying this TCR beta chain was seen once. What it binds is unknown. With 2 bases removed from V and 4 bases from J, the gap between germline ends came to 18 bases. CDR1 SNHLY and CDR2 FYNNEI come from the germline V gene. The CDR3 is 17 amino acids. This specimen comes from a study of T cell repertoires in cytomegalovirus infection. About the research overall: CMV epitopes used comprised recently identified HLA-C-restricted ones and well-studied HLA-B-restricted ones. Public TCR beta signatures were indicative of both CMV infection and a matching HLA type.

One entry per CDR3 protein, called by TCRdb with MiXCR from the reads. This sample yields some 200,000 distinct CDR3 sequences, of which 35% to 40% are seen a single time; 55% to 60% belongs to the top ten. Study-wide points: Summed frequency of public TCR beta families distinguished CMV carriers with the relevant HLA. The ex vivo response was dominated by HLA-C-restricted CMV-specific TCR beta clonotypes.

The rearrangement links TRBV2 to TRBJ1-5; weak D call: TRBD1 (5 bases). The source material was CD8+ T cells from cultured PBMCs, sampled from culture after CMV antigen stimulation. The sequence derives from a human donor in good health (CMV status not recorded). Some clones in this sample may be carry-over from other donors' samples. The CDR3 protein is CASSEWGSSEGNQPQHF. CDR3 bases: TGTGCCAGCAGTGAATGGGGGAGTTCCGAGGGGAATCAGCCCCAGCATTTT.